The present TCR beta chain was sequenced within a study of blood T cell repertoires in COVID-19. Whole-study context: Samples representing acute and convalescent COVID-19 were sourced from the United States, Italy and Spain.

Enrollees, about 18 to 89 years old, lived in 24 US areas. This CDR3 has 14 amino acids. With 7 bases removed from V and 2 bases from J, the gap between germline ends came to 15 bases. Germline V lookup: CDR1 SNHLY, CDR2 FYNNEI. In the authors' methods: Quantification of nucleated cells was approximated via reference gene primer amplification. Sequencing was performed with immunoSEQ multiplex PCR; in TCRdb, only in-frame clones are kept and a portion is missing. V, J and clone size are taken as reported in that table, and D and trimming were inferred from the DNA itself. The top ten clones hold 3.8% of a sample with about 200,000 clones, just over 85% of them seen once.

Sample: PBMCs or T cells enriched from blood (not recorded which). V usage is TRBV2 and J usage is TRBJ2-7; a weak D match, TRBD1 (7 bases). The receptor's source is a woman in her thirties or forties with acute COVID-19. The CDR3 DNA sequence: TGTGCCAGCACCCCCGCGGGACAGCCCTACGAGCAGTACTTC. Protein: CASTPAGQPYEQYF.